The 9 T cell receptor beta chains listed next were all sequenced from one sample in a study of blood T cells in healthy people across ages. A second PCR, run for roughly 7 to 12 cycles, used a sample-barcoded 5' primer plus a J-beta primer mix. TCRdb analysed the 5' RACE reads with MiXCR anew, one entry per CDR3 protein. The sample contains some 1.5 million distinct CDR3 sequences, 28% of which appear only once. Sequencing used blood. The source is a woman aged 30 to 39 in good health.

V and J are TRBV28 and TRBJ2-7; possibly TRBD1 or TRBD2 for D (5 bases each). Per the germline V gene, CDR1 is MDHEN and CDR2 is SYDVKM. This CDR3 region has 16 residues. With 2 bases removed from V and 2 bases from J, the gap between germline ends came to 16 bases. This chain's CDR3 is CASSLGVGVPTYEQYF. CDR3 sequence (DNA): TGTGCCAGCAGTTTAGGTGTGGGGGTTCCTACCTACGAGCAGTACTTC. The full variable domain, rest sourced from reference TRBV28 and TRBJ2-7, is DVKVTQSSRYLVKRTGEKVFLECVQDMDHENMFWYRQDPGLGLRLIYFSYDVKMKEKGDIPEGYSVSREKKERFSLILESASTNQTSMYLCASSLGVGVPTYEQYFGPGTRLTVT.

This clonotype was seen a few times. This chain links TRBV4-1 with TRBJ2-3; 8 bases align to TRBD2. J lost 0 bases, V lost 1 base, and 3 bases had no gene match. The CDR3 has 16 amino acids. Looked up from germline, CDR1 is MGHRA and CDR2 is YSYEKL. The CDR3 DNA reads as TGCGCCAGCAGCCAAGTAGCGGGGATAAGCACAGATACGCAGTATTTT. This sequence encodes CASSQVAGISTDTQYF.

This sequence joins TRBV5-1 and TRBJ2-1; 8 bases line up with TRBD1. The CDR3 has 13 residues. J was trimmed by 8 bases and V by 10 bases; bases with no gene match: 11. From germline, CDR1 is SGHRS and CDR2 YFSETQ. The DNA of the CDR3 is TGCGCCGGCGGACAGGGTAGTAGGGATGAGCAGTTCTTC. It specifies CAGGQGSRDEQFF.

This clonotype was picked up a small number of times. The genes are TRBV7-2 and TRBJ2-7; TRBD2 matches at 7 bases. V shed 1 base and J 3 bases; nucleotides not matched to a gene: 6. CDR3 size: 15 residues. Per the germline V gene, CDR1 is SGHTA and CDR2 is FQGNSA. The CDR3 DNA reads TGTGCCAGCAGCTTAGACGGCGGGAGCTTCTACGAGCAGTACTTC. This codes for CASSLDGGSFYEQYF.

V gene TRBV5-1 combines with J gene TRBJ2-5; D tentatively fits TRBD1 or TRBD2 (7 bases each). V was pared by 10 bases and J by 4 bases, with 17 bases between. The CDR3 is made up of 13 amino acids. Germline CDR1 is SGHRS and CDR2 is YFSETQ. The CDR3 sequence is CASRGGRGETQYF. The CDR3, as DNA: TGCGCCTCCAGGGGGGGGCGCGGAGAGACCCAGTACTTC. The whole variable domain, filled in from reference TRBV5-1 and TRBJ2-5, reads KAGVTQTPRYLIKTRGQQVTLSCSPISGHRSVSWYQQTPGQGLQFLFEYFSETQRNKGNFPGRFSGRQFSNSRSEMNVSTLELGDSALYLCASRGGRGETQYFGPGTRLLVL.

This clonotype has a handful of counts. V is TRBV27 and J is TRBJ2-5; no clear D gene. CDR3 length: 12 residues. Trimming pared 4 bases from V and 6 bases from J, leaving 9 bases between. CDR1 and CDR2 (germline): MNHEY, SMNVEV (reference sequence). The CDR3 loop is CASSSGGQTQYF. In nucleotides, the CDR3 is TGTGCCAGCAGTTCGGGCGGCCAGACCCAGTACTTC.

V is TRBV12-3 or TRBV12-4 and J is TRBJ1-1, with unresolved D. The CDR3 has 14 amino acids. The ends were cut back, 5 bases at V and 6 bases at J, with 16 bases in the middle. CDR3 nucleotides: TGTGCCAGCAGTCCTTTGGCTACTACCTCTGAAGCTTTCTTT. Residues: CASSPLATTSEAFF.

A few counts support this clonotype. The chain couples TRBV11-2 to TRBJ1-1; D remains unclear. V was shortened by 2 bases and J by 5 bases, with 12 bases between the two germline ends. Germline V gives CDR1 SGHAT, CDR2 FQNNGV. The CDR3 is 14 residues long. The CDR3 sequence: CASSLYQRVTEAFF. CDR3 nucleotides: TGTGCCAGCAGCTTATATCAAAGGGTTACTGAAGCTTTCTTT.

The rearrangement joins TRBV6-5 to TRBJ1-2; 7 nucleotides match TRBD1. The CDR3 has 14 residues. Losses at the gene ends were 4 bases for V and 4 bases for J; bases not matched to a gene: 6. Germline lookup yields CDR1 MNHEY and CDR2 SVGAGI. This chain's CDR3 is CASSSSTGRYGYTF. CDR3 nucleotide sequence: TGTGCCAGCAGTTCGTCGACAGGGCGCTATGGCTACACCTTC.